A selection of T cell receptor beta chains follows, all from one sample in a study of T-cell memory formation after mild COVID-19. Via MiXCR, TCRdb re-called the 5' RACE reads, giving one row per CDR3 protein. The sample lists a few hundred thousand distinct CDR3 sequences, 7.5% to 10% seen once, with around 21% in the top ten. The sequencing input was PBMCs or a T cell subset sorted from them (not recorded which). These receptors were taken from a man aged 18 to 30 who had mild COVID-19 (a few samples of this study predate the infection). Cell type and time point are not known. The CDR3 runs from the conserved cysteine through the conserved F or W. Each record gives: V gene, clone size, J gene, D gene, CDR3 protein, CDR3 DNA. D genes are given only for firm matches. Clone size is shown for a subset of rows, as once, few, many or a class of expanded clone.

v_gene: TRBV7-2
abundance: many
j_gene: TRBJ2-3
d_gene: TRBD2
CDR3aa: CASSPPGLARGTQYF
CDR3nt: TGTGCCAGCAGCCCCCCGGGACTAGCGCGCGGTACGCAGTATTTT

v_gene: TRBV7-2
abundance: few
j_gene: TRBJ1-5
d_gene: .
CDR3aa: CASSQRGGDSNQPQHF
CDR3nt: TGTGCCAGCAGCCAACGGGGGGGGGATAGCAATCAGCCCCAGCATTTT

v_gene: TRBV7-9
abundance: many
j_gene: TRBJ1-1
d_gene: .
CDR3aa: CASSFGTLVTEAFF
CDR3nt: TGTGCCAGCAGCTTCGGGACGTTGGTCACTGAAGCTTTCTTT

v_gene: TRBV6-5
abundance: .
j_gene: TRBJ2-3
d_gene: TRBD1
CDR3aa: CASSIDRGLNTQYF
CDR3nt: TGTGCCAGCAGCATAGACAGGGGGCTAAATACGCAGTATTTT

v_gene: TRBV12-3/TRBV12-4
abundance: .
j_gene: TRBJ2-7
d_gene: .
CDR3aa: CASSFLTGSYEQYF
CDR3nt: TGTGCCAGCAGTTTTCTTACAGGTTCCTACGAGCAGTACTTC

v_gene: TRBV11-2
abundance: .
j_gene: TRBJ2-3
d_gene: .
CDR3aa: CASSLSARADTQYF
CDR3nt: TGTGCCAGCAGCTTATCTGCTCGGGCGGATACGCAGTATTTT

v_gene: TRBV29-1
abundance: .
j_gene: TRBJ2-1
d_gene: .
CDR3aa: CSVEDLSLGSSYNEQFF
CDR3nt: TGCAGCGTTGAAGATCTTAGTTTGGGGTCCTCCTACAATGAGCAGTTCTTC

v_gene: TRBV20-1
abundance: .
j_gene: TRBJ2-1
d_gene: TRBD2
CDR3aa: CSAPLPQRGDNEQFF
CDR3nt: TGCAGTGCCCCCCTCCCCCAGCGGGGGGACAATGAGCAGTTCTTC

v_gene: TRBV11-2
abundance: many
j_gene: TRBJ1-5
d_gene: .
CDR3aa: CASSSDGFQPQHF
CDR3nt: TGTGCCAGCAGCTCCGACGGGTTTCAGCCCCAGCATTTT

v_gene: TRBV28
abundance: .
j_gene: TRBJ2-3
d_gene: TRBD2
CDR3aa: CASSSRLAGADTQYF
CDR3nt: TGTGCCAGCAGTTCCAGACTAGCGGGGGCCGATACGCAGTATTTT

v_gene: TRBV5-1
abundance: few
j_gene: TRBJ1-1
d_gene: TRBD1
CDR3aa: CASREGAGVTEAFF
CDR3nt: TGCGCCAGCCGGGAGGGGGCAGGGGTCACTGAAGCTTTCTTT

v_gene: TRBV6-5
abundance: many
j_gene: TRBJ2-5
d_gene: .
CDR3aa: CASSYSGETQYF
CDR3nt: TGTGCCAGCAGTTACAGCGGAGAGACCCAGTACTTC

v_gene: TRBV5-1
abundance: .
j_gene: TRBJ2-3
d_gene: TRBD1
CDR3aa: CASSPQGVGTDTQYF
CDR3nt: TGCGCCAGCAGCCCACAGGGGGTCGGCACAGATACGCAGTATTTT

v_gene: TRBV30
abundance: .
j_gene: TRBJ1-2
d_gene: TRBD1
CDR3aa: CAWSVGQGGHYGYTF
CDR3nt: TGTGCCTGGAGTGTGGGACAGGGAGGTCACTATGGCTACACCTTC

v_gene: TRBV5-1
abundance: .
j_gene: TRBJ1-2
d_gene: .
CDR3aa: CASSLELPYGGYTF
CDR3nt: TGCGCCAGCAGCTTGGAACTCCCTTATGGCGGCTACACCTTC

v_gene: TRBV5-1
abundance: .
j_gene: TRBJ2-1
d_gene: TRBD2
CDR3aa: CASSSSGVSYNEQFF
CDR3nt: TGCGCCAGCAGCAGCAGCGGGGTCTCCTACAATGAGCAGTTCTTC

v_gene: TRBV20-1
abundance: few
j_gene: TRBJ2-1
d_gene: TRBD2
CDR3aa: CSAPPRLAGGDNEQFF
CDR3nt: TGCAGTGCTCCCCCGAGACTAGCGGGGGGGGATAATGAGCAGTTCTTC

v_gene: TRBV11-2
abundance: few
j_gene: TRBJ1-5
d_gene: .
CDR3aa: CARLAGNGDNQPQHF
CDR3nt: TGTGCCAGATTAGCGGGGAACGGGGACAATCAGCCCCAGCATTTT

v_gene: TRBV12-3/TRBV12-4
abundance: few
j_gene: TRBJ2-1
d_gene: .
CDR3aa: CASTSRPYNEQFF
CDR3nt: TGTGCCAGCACCTCGCGGCCTTACAATGAGCAGTTCTTC

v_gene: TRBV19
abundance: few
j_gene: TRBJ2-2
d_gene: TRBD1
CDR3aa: CASSLYGTGYDTGELFF
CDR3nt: TGTGCCAGTAGTTTGTATGGGACAGGGTATGACACCGGGGAGCTGTTTTTT

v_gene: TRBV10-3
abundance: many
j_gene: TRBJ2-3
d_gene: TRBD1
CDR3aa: CAISEGTGGTDTQYF
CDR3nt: TGTGCCATCAGTGAGGGGACAGGGGGCACAGATACGCAGTATTTT

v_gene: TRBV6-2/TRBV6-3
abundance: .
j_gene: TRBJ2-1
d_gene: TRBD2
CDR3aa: CASSGLAGVDLYNEQFF
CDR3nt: TGTGCCAGCAGTGGACTAGCGGGGGTCGACCTATACAATGAGCAGTTCTTC

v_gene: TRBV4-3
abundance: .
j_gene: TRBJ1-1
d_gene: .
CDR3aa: CASSQLTRGGEAFF
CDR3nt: TGCGCCAGCAGCCAGCTAACTCGGGGGGGTGAAGCTTTCTTT

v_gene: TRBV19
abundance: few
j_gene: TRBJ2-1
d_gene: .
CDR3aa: CASTGMHEQFF
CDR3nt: TGTGCCAGCACAGGGATGCATGAGCAGTTCTTC

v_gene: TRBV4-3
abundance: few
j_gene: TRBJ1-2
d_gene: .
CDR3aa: CASSQDRGRGYTF
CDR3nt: TGCGCCAGCAGCCAAGATCGGGGAAGAGGCTACACCTTC

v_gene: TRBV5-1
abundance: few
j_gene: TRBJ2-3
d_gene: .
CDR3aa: CASWAGQSLSDTQYF
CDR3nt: TGCGCCAGCTGGGCAGGACAGTCCCTCTCCGATACGCAGTATTTT

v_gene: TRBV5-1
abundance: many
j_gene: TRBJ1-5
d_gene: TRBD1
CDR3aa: CASSYGTGDQPQHF
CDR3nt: TGCGCCAGCAGCTACGGGACAGGGGATCAGCCCCAGCATTTT

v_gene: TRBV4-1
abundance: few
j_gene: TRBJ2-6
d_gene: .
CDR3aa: CASSQDPPSVGANVLTF
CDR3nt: TGCGCCAGCAGCCAAGATCCACCCTCGGTAGGGGCCAACGTCCTGACTTTC

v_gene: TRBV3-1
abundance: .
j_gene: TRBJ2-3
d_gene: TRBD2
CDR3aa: CASNPTSSTDTQYF
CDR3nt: TGTGCCAGCAACCCGACTAGCAGCACAGATACGCAGTATTTT

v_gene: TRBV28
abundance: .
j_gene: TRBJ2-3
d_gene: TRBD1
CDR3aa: CASSLWGTGADTQYF
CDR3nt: TGTGCCAGCAGTTTATGGGGGACAGGGGCAGATACGCAGTATTTT

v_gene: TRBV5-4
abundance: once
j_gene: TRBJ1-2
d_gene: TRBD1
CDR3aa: CASGIPRGRDYGYTF
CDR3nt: TGTGCCAGCGGAATCCCCAGGGGGCGCGACTATGGCTACACCTTC

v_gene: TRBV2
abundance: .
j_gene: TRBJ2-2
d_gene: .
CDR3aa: CASNLNGHANTGELFF
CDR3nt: TGTGCCAGCAATTTGAACGGACACGCGAACACCGGGGAGCTGTTTTTT

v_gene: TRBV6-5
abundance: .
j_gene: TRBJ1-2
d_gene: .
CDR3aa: CASSPQGRNGYTF
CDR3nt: TGTGCCAGCAGTCCGCAGGGTAGGAATGGCTACACCTTC

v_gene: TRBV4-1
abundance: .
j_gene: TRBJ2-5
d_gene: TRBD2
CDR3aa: CASSARTSGGRETQYF
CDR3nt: TGCGCCAGCAGCGCGCGGACTAGCGGGGGACGGGAGACCCAGTACTTC

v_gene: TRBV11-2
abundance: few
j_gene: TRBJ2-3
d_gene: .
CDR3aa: CASSPSVQSADTQYF
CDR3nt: TGTGCCAGCAGCCCTTCGGTCCAGTCTGCAGATACGCAGTATTTT

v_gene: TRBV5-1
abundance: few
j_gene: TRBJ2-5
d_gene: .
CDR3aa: CASSSGHPGTQYF
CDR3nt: TGCGCCAGCAGCTCAGGACATCCGGGGACCCAGTACTTC

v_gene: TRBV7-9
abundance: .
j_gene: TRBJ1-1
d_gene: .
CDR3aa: CASSLTSARNTEAFF
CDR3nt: TGTGCCAGCAGTTTAACCTCCGCCAGGAACACTGAAGCTTTCTTT

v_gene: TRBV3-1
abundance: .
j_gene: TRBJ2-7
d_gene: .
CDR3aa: CASSPGRWKYEQYF
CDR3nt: TGTGCCAGCAGCCCGGGACGGTGGAAGTACGAGCAGTACTTC

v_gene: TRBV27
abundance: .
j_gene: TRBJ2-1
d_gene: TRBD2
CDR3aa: CASNNPGGEESNEQFF
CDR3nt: TGTGCCAGCAACAATCCCGGGGGGGAGGAAAGCAATGAGCAGTTCTTC